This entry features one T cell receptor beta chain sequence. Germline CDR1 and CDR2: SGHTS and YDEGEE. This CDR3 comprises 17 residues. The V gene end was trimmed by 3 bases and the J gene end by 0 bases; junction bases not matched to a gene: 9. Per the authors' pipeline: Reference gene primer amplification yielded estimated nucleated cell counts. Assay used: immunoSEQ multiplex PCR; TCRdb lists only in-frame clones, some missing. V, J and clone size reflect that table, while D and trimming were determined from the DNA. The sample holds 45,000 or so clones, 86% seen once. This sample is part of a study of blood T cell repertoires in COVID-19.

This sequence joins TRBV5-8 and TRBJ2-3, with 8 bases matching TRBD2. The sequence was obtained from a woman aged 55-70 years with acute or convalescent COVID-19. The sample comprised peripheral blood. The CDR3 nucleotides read TGTGCCAGCAGCTCGCGAGCGGGAGAGTTGAGCACAGATACGCAGTATTTT. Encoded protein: CASSSRAGELSTDTQYF. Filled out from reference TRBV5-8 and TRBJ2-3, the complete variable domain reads EAGVTQSPTHLIKTRGQQATLRCSPISGHTSVYWYQQALGLGLQFLLWYDEGEERNRGNFPPRFSGRQFPNYSSELNVNALELEDSALYLCASSSRAGELSTDTQYFGPGTRLTVL.